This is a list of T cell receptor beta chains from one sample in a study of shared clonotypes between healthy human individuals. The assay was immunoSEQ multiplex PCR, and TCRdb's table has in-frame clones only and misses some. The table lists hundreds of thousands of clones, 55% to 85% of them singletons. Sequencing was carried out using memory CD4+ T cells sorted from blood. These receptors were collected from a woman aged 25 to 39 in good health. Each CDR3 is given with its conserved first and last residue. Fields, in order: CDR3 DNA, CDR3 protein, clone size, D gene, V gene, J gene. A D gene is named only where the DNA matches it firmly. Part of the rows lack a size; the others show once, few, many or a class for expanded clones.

TGTGCCAGCAGGGTGGGAGCCTACAATGAGCAGTTCTTC	CASRVGAYNEQFF	NA	NA	TRBV27	TRBJ2-1
TGTGCCAGCAGTTACCTCTTGGGGTCCTACGAGCAGTACTTC	CASSYLLGSYEQYF	NA	NA	TRBV28	TRBJ2-7
TGTGCCAGCAGCCCGGGACAGCCCGGGGAGACCCAGTACTTC	CASSPGQPGETQYF	few	TRBD1	TRBV11-3	TRBJ2-5
TGTGCCAGCAGCGGAGTACCCGAGCAGTACTTC	CASSGVPEQYF	NA	NA	TRBV5-7	TRBJ2-7
TGTGCCAGCAGTTACTCGAGGGCAGGGGGGAGTGAAAAACTGTTTTTT	CASSYSRAGGSEKLFF	NA	TRBD1	TRBV6-5	TRBJ1-4
TGTGCCAGCTCACCAGTGGGGGGCCCGGGGACTGAAGCTTTCTTT	CASSPVGGPGTEAFF	NA	NA	TRBV18	TRBJ1-1
TGTGCCAGCAGCTTCAGTGAGAACACTGAAGCTTTCTTT	CASSFSENTEAFF	NA	NA	TRBV5-4	TRBJ1-1
TGTGCCAGCAGCTTTGAGTCCGTCGGCGAGCAGTACTTC	CASSFESVGEQYF	NA	NA	TRBV7-7	TRBJ2-7
TGCGCCAGCAGCTCCGGGACTTCTGGAAACACCATATATTTT	CASSSGTSGNTIYF	few	NA	TRBV5-1	TRBJ1-3
TGTGCCAGCAGCTTAGGCGGGTCCAGGTCCTACGAGCAGTACTTC	CASSLGGSRSYEQYF	NA	NA	TRBV7-6	TRBJ2-7
TGTGCCAGCAGCTTTAAGTCCGGCTACACAGATACGCAGTATTTT	CASSFKSGYTDTQYF	NA	NA	TRBV27	TRBJ2-3
TGTGCCTGGAGGGCAGGACTTTACAATGAGCAGTTCTTC	CAWRAGLYNEQFF	NA	NA	TRBV30	TRBJ2-1
TGCGCCAGCAGGACGGGACAGACAAGCAATCAGCCCCAGCATTTT	CASRTGQTSNQPQHF	NA	TRBD1	TRBV5-1	TRBJ1-5
TGCAGCGTCGAAGAGGGAGGAGAGACCCAGTACTTC	CSVEEGGETQYF	NA	NA	TRBV29-1	TRBJ2-5
TGCGCCAGCAGTCCGGGACAGGGGGCAAGCACTGAAGCTTTCTTT	CASSPGQGASTEAFF	NA	TRBD1	TRBV5-1	TRBJ1-1
TGTGCAAGCCGGACGGCCATGAACACTGAAGCTTTCTTT	CASRTAMNTEAFF	NA	NA	TRBV2	TRBJ1-1
TGCGCCAGCAGCTCCCTTAGCGGGAGTCTCAATGAGCAGTTCTTC	CASSSLSGSLNEQFF	many	TRBD2	TRBV5-1	TRBJ2-1
TGTGCCAGCAGTTTATACCGGGACCCCTATAGCAATCAGCCCCAGCATTTT	CASSLYRDPYSNQPQHF	NA	NA	TRBV27	TRBJ1-5
TGTGCCAGCAGCCGGACTGTTTGGAATGAGCAGTTCTTC	CASSRTVWNEQFF	NA	NA	TRBV14	TRBJ2-1
TGTGCCAGCAGTTTAACCAGCGGGAGTAGGTACGAGCAGTACTTC	CASSLTSGSRYEQYF	NA	TRBD2	TRBV28	TRBJ2-7
TGTGCCAGCAGCCGCATCAGGGAGACCCAGTACTTC	CASSRIRETQYF	NA	NA	TRBV7-8	TRBJ2-5
TGTGCCAGTATGGGACAGGGGAGTGGCTACACCTTC	CASMGQGSGYTF	few	TRBD1	TRBV19	TRBJ1-2
TGTGCCAGCAGACCAGGGGGGGCCGGACAGGGGTCCTCCTATGGCTACACCTTC	CASRPGGAGQGSSYGYTF	NA	TRBD1	TRBV28	TRBJ1-2
TGTGCCAGCAGTTACTCTGGCGGAGATGTCTACGAGCAGTACTTC	CASSYSGGDVYEQYF	NA	NA	TRBV6-5	TRBJ2-7
TGTGCCAGCAGCCAAGGGGGCTACAATGAGCAGTTCTTC	CASSQGGYNEQFF	NA	NA	TRBV14	TRBJ2-1